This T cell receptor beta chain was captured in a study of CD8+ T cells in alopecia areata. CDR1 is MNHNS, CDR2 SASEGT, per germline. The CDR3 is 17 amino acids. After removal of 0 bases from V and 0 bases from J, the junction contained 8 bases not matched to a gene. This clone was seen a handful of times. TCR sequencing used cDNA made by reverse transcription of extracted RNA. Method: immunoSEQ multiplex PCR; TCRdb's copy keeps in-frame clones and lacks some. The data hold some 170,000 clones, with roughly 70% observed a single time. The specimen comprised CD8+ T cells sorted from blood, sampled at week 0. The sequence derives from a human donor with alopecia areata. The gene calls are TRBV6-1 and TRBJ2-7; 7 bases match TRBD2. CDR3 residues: CASSEATGGGSSYEQYF. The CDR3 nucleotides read TGTGCCAGCAGTGAAGCGACCGGAGGCGGGAGCTCCTACGAGCAGTACTTC.